This TCR beta chain comes out of a study of cytomegalovirus exposure and HLA in healthy donors. Study results and caveats: Across donors, most TCRs were seen rarely, yet some public ones were widespread.

In the case of this clone: The antigen is not known.

Assay: immunoSEQ multiplex PCR; the TCRdb copy retains only in-frame clones and omits some. Here the sample spans 200,000 or so clones, 84% being singletons. CDR1 and CDR2 from the germline V gene are SNHLY and FYNNEI. CDR3 size: 13 residues. The junction had 9 bases not matched to a gene; V was cut back by 10 bases and J by 5 bases. This clonotype was obtained from a young woman in good health and CMV-seropositive. The chain joins TRBV2 to TRBJ1-2, with 8 bases that match TRBD1. The sequenced sample consisted of PBMCs. The CDR3 DNA sequence: TGTGCCATTACAGGGGGGGATTTTTATGGCTACACCTTC. Translated, it gives CAITGGDFYGYTF.